These T cell receptor beta chains were read from a single sample in a study of human T cells and chemical hapten exposure. TCRdb re-derived calls from the RACE reads in MiXCR, one entry per CDR3 protein. The sample contains about 120,000 distinct CDR3 sequences, approximately 13% of which appear only once. The sequences come from whole blood, collected in connection with sensitization to the hapten diphenylcyclopropenone (DPC). These receptors came from a man younger than 35 with alopecia areata. Some clones in this sample may be carry-over from other donors' samples. CDR3s include the opening cysteine and the closing phenylalanine or tryptophan. Each record gives: J gene, V gene, D gene, clone size, CDR3 protein, CDR3 DNA. A D gene is named only where the DNA matches it firmly. Clone size is shown for a subset of rows, as once, few, many or a class of expanded clone.

J: TRBJ1-6
V: TRBV7-2
D: .
size: .
CDR3: CASSITNSPLHF
DNA: TGTGCCAGCAGCATCACAAATTCACCCCTCCACTTT

J: TRBJ2-5
V: TRBV6-2/TRBV6-3
D: .
size: .
CDR3: CASIHSGPQETQYF
DNA: TGTGCCAGCATCCACAGCGGGCCCCAAGAGACCCAGTACTTC

J: TRBJ2-4
V: TRBV7-2
D: .
size: .
CDR3: CASSPRRGPAKNIQYF
DNA: TGTGCCAGCAGCCCTCGGCGGGGGCCGGCCAAAAACATTCAGTACTTC

J: TRBJ1-6
V: TRBV12-3/TRBV12-4
D: .
size: few
CDR3: CASSPAGGGYSPLHF
DNA: TGTGCCAGCAGTCCCGCCGGAGGGGGGTATTCACCCCTCCACTTT

J: TRBJ1-5
V: TRBV6-2/TRBV6-3
D: .
size: few
CDR3: CASSNPGTNQPQHF
DNA: TGTGCCAGCAGTAATCCGGGAACCAATCAGCCCCAGCATTTT

J: TRBJ2-7
V: TRBV7-2
D: .
size: .
CDR3: CASSPNSEQYF
DNA: TGTGCCAGCAGCCCAAATTCCGAGCAGTACTTC

J: TRBJ2-1
V: TRBV12-3/TRBV12-4
D: TRBD2
size: .
CDR3: CASSPGGDGDNEQFF
DNA: TGTGCCAGCAGTCCCGGGGGGGATGGGGACAATGAGCAGTTCTTC

J: TRBJ2-3
V: TRBV6-5
D: TRBD2
size: .
CDR3: CASTSVGLAGGSTDTQYF
DNA: TGTGCCAGCACCTCTGTGGGCCTAGCGGGGGGGAGCACAGATACGCAGTATTTT

J: TRBJ2-1
V: TRBV6-4
D: .
size: many
CDR3: CASSDSNRNEQFF
DNA: TGTGCCAGCAGTGACTCCAATAGAAATGAGCAGTTCTTC

J: TRBJ2-7
V: TRBV28
D: .
size: few
CDR3: CASSPPLRSYEQYF
DNA: TGTGCCAGCAGTCCCCCCCTCCGCTCCTACGAGCAGTACTTC

J: TRBJ1-5
V: TRBV7-9
D: .
size: few
CDR3: CASSWGTWPQHF
DNA: TGTGCCAGCTCTTGGGGTACCTGGCCCCAGCATTTT

J: TRBJ1-2
V: TRBV18
D: .
size: few
CDR3: CASTQFNYGYTF
DNA: TGTGCCAGCACGCAGTTTAACTATGGCTACACCTTC

J: TRBJ1-1
V: TRBV7-3
D: .
size: .
CDR3: CASSLTGRQAFF
DNA: TGTGCCAGCAGCTTAACGGGGCGTCAAGCTTTCTTT

J: TRBJ2-3
V: TRBV6-4
D: .
size: .
CDR3: CASSDKSTDTQYF
DNA: TGTGCCAGCAGTGACAAAAGCACAGATACGCAGTATTTT

J: TRBJ1-1
V: TRBV3-1
D: TRBD1
size: .
CDR3: CASSPGQGTEAFF
DNA: TGTGCCAGCAGCCCGGGACAGGGAACTGAAGCTTTCTTT

J: TRBJ2-2
V: TRBV19
D: TRBD1
size: many
CDR3: CASSVGTGGAGELFF
DNA: TGTGCCAGTAGTGTCGGGACAGGGGGGGCCGGGGAGCTGTTTTTT

J: TRBJ1-2
V: TRBV11-2
D: .
size: few
CDR3: CASSLARLGYTF
DNA: TGTGCCAGCAGCTTAGCCCGACTTGGCTACACCTTC

J: TRBJ1-5
V: TRBV20-1
D: .
size: many
CDR3: CSARAGGNQPQHF
DNA: TGCAGTGCTAGAGCCGGGGGCAATCAGCCCCAGCATTTT

J: TRBJ2-1
V: TRBV6-4
D: TRBD2
size: few
CDR3: CASSAVLARGDEQFF
DNA: TGTGCCAGCAGTGCAGTACTAGCTCGGGGGGATGAGCAGTTCTTC

J: TRBJ2-1
V: TRBV6-2/TRBV6-3
D: TRBD2
size: many
CDR3: CANSPRLAGGPNDNEQFF
DNA: TGTGCCAACTCACCCAGACTAGCGGGGGGACCTAACGACAATGAGCAGTTCTTC

J: TRBJ2-5
V: TRBV12-3/TRBV12-4
D: .
size: .
CDR3: CASSIKETQYF
DNA: TGTGCCAGCAGTATAAAAGAGACCCAGTACTTC

J: TRBJ2-2
V: TRBV5-4
D: .
size: few
CDR3: CASGGPINTGELFF
DNA: TGTGCCAGTGGGGGACCGATCAACACCGGGGAGCTGTTTTTT

J: TRBJ2-7
V: TRBV7-9
D: .
size: .
CDR3: CASSPTTDRNIPYEQYF
DNA: TGTGCCAGCAGCCCCACCACGGACAGAAACATTCCCTACGAGCAGTACTTC

J: TRBJ2-5
V: TRBV27
D: .
size: many
CDR3: CASRRQETQYF
DNA: TGTGCCAGCCGTCGTCAAGAGACCCAGTACTTC

J: TRBJ2-5
V: TRBV27
D: .
size: few
CDR3: CASSLSFPGYQETQYF
DNA: TGTGCCAGCAGTTTAAGCTTCCCGGGGTACCAAGAGACCCAGTACTTC

J: TRBJ2-7
V: TRBV29-1
D: .
size: few
CDR3: CSVASRGSTYEQYF
DNA: TGCAGCGTTGCCTCCCGAGGGAGTACCTACGAGCAGTACTTC

J: TRBJ1-2
V: TRBV6-2/TRBV6-3
D: .
size: many
CDR3: CASSGVGANYGYTF
DNA: TGTGCCAGCAGTGGAGTGGGAGCTAACTATGGCTACACCTTC

J: TRBJ2-2
V: TRBV7-9
D: TRBD1
size: .
CDR3: CASSLTGDTGELFF
DNA: TGTGCCAGCAGCCTGACAGGGGACACCGGGGAGCTGTTTTTT

J: TRBJ1-5
V: TRBV9
D: .
size: many
CDR3: CASGGGSGNQPQHF
DNA: TGTGCCAGCGGGGGAGGGTCTGGCAATCAGCCCCAGCATTTT

J: TRBJ1-5
V: TRBV6-6
D: .
size: many
CDR3: CASSYERGSNQPQHF
DNA: TGTGCCAGCAGTTATGAGAGGGGAAGCAATCAGCCCCAGCATTTT

J: TRBJ1-1
V: TRBV5-1
D: .
size: .
CDR3: CASSLATNTEAFF
DNA: TGCGCCAGCAGCTTGGCCACGAACACTGAAGCTTTCTTT

J: TRBJ2-7
V: TRBV20-1
D: .
size: few
CDR3: CSARVLGGRVGYEQYF
DNA: TGCAGTGCTAGAGTTCTGGGCGGCAGGGTCGGGTACGAGCAGTACTTC

J: TRBJ1-1
V: TRBV11-2
D: TRBD1
size: .
CDR3: CASSLGQGGRAFF
DNA: TGTGCCAGCAGCTTAGGACAGGGGGGCCGAGCTTTCTTT

J: TRBJ2-2
V: TRBV4-3
D: .
size: few
CDR3: CASSQDRGGGPNTGELFF
DNA: TGCGCCAGCAGCCAAGATAGAGGCGGGGGCCCGAACACCGGGGAGCTGTTTTTT

J: TRBJ1-1
V: TRBV29-1
D: .
size: few
CDR3: CSVVRFMNTEAFF
DNA: TGCAGCGTTGTGAGATTTATGAACACTGAAGCTTTCTTT

J: TRBJ2-3
V: TRBV9
D: .
size: .
CDR3: CASSYYGVSTDTQYF
DNA: TGTGCCAGCAGCTATTACGGGGTTAGCACAGATACGCAGTATTTT

J: TRBJ2-3
V: TRBV11-2
D: TRBD2
size: few
CDR3: CASSLEQATSAGRADTQYF
DNA: TGTGCCAGCAGCTTAGAACAGGCAACCTCAGCGGGGAGGGCGGATACGCAGTATTTT

J: TRBJ2-6
V: TRBV27
D: TRBD1
size: .
CDR3: CASRRQGIGSGANVLTF
DNA: TGTGCCAGCAGAAGACAGGGGATCGGCTCTGGGGCCAACGTCCTGACTTTC

J: TRBJ1-4
V: TRBV7-6
D: .
size: many
CDR3: CASSPELTNEKLFF
DNA: TGTGCCAGCAGCCCCGAGCTTACTAATGAAAAACTGTTTTTT

J: TRBJ2-2
V: TRBV11-2
D: .
size: .
CDR3: CASSSRTLIRDSHGAGELFF
DNA: TGTGCCAGCAGCTCCCGAACGCTCATCCGGGACTCTCACGGCGCCGGGGAGCTGTTTTTT

J: TRBJ1-6
V: TRBV9
D: .
size: few
CDR3: CASRPGNSPLHF
DNA: TGTGCCAGCAGACCGGGAAATTCACCCCTCCACTTT

J: TRBJ1-1
V: TRBV12-3/TRBV12-4
D: TRBD1
size: .
CDR3: CASSFKGAGTEAFF
DNA: TGTGCCAGCAGTTTTAAGGGGGCAGGCACTGAAGCTTTCTTT

J: TRBJ1-2
V: TRBV27
D: .
size: many
CDR3: CASRLGNPLGGYTF
DNA: TGTGCCAGCAGGTTGGGGAACCCCTTGGGGGGCTACACCTTC

J: TRBJ2-3
V: TRBV6-5
D: .
size: .
CDR3: CASSPTRQGGTDTQYF
DNA: TGTGCCAGCAGCCCGACCCGGCAGGGAGGCACAGATACGCAGTATTTT

J: TRBJ2-5
V: TRBV5-1
D: .
size: .
CDR3: CASSWKETQYF
DNA: TGCGCCAGCAGCTGGAAAGAGACCCAGTACTTC

J: TRBJ2-3
V: TRBV12-3/TRBV12-4
D: .
size: many
CDR3: CASSLKRRTSTDTQYF
DNA: TGTGCCAGCAGTTTAAAGCGTCGCACTAGCACAGATACGCAGTATTTT

J: TRBJ1-1
V: TRBV29-1
D: .
size: few
CDR3: CSVVSGGKWAFF
DNA: TGCAGCGTTGTTTCGGGGGGGAAGTGGGCTTTCTTT

J: TRBJ1-3
V: TRBV5-1
D: .
size: .
CDR3: CASSSDVVSGNTIYF
DNA: TGCGCCAGCAGCTCCGACGTCGTTTCTGGAAACACCATATATTTT

J: TRBJ1-5
V: TRBV12-3/TRBV12-4
D: TRBD1
size: many
CDR3: CASSFRRGLALQPQHF
DNA: TGTGCCAGCAGTTTCCGCAGGGGGCTAGCTCTACAGCCCCAGCATTTT

J: TRBJ2-3
V: TRBV10-1
D: .
size: few
CDR3: CASSDSRVRTDTQYF
DNA: TGCGCCAGCAGTGATAGCAGGGTCCGCACAGATACGCAGTATTTT

J: TRBJ1-2
V: TRBV11-1
D: .
size: many
CDR3: CASSLGRGAAGYGYTF
DNA: TGTGCCAGCAGCTTAGGCCGGGGGGCGGCTGGCTATGGCTACACCTTC

J: TRBJ1-1
V: TRBV6-4
D: .
size: few
CDR3: CASSGTPRTEAFF
DNA: TGTGCCAGCAGCGGGACGCCACGCACTGAAGCTTTCTTT

J: TRBJ2-3
V: TRBV29-1
D: .
size: few
CDR3: CSVVGGTDTQYF
DNA: TGCAGCGTTGTGGGGGGAACAGATACGCAGTATTTT

J: TRBJ2-4
V: TRBV20-1
D: .
size: many
CDR3: CSARDGLSEGVAKNIQYF
DNA: TGCAGTGCTAGAGATGGACTATCGGAAGGGGTAGCCAAAAACATTCAGTACTTC

J: TRBJ1-6
V: TRBV10-3
D: .
size: .
CDR3: CAISESSGEISPLHF
DNA: TGTGCCATCAGTGAGTCGTCTGGAGAAATTTCACCCCTCCACTTT

J: TRBJ2-7
V: TRBV4-1
D: .
size: few
CDR3: CASSQVWGAGASGQYF
DNA: TGCGCCAGCAGCCAAGTTTGGGGCGCGGGGGCTAGCGGGCAGTACTTC

J: TRBJ1-3
V: TRBV12-3/TRBV12-4
D: .
size: few
CDR3: CASSLRISGNTIYF
DNA: TGTGCCAGCAGTTTGCGGATCTCTGGAAACACCATATATTTT